The sample holds many counts of the clone carrying this TCR beta chain. TCRbeta library construction was performed incorporating unique molecular identifiers. TCRdb reprocessed the PCR reads via MiXCR and lists one record per CDR3 protein. The sample yields some 200,000 distinct CDR3 sequences, approximately 7% seen once. This specimen comes from a study of T-cell reconstitution after alpha-beta-depleted transplantation in children. The trim removed 0 bases at V and 3 bases at J, leaving 12 bases unmatched. Germline V gene lookup returns CDR1 DFQATT and CDR2 SNEGSKA (reference sequence). The length of the CDR3 is 17 residues.

The chain uses TRBV20-1 and TRBJ2-7; TRBD1 aligns across 9 bases. The specimen comprised PBMCs, sampled before TCRalphabeta/CD19-depleted stem cell transplant. The sequence was obtained from a boy aged 2 to 9 with acute lymphoblastic leukemia, due to receive a stem cell transplant. The CDR3 spells CSARDSNRRDRDYEQYF. In DNA form, the CDR3 reads TGCAGTGCTAGAGATTCCAACCGGCGGGACAGGGACTACGAGCAGTACTTC.